Presented here are 32 T cell receptor beta chains from one specimen sequenced in a study of T cell repertoires in cytomegalovirus infection. Via MiXCR, TCRdb re-called the reads, giving one row per CDR3 protein. The sample yields hundreds of thousands of distinct CDR3 sequences, roughly 36% seen once. The specimen was PBMCs. These receptors were collected from a human donor in good health (CMV status not recorded). Some clones in this sample may be carry-over from other donors' samples.

This clonotype was detected only a few times. V gene TRBV11-2 combines with J gene TRBJ2-1; perhaps D is TRBD1 or TRBD2 (6 bases each). The CDR3 extends over 13 amino acids. Germline lookup yields CDR1 SGHAT and CDR2 FQNNGV. Deletions cut 5 bases from V and 8 bases from J, with 13 bases between. The CDR3 loop reads CASSPNGGYEQFF. The CDR3 nucleotides are TGTGCCAGCAGCCCTAACGGGGGCTATGAGCAGTTCTTC.

This clonotype was found a few times. The chain employs TRBV4-2 and TRBJ2-2; maybe TRBD2 (7 bases). The germline gives CDR1 LGHNA, CDR2 YNFKEQ. The length of the CDR3 is 17 residues. With 2 bases removed from V and 3 bases from J, the gap between germline ends came to 16 bases. The CDR3 DNA is TGTGCCAGCAGCCAACCATCCGGGGGGCTAGACACCGGGGAGCTGTTTTTT. Protein sequence: CASSQPSGGLDTGELFF.

This clonotype was recorded many times. The chain uses TRBV7-8 and TRBJ1-1; unclear D gene. The CDR3 sequence is 15 residues long. Trimming took off 2 bases at V and 1 base at J, with 11 bases between the two ends. Germline lookup yields CDR1 SGHVS and CDR2 FQNEAQ. This CDR3 reads CASSLSYSSNTEAFF. DNA for the CDR3: TGTGCCAGCAGCTTATCTTACAGCTCGAACACTGAAGCTTTCTTT.

The chain uses TRBV6-1 and TRBJ2-1; 7 nucleotides match TRBD2. V dropped 7 bases and J dropped 5; count of bases not matched to a gene: 8. The CDR3 totals 14 residues. CDR1 MNHNS and CDR2 SASEGT come from the germline V gene. For the CDR3, the DNA is TGTGCCAGCATTAAAGGACTAGGACACAATGAGCAGTTCTTC. This gives the protein CASIKGLGHNEQFF.

This clonotype was detected ten times or more. This CDR3 is CASSSTVNTEAFF. The CDR3 DNA sequence: TGTGCCAGCAGCTCGACAGTGAACACTGAAGCTTTCTTT. This chain joins TRBV7-3 and TRBJ1-1, with D possibly matching TRBD1 (5 bases). Trimming left V 4 bases short and J 0 bases short, with 6 bases between. The CDR3 is made up of 13 amino acids. Germline values: CDR1 SGHTA, CDR2 FQGTGA.

As for this clonotype: Given a much more abundant clone one base away, this may be a read error. The chain carries TRBV7-6 and TRBJ2-5, with TRBD2 identical over 8 bases. The CDR3 runs to 17 residues. CDR1 and CDR2 from the germline V gene are SGHVS and FNYEAQ. The J segment lost 4 bases and the V segment lost 8 bases, leaving 18 bases of the junction unmatched. The CDR3 spells CASEGTRGRLGGETQYF. In DNA form, the CDR3 reads TGTGCCAGCGAAGGGACTCGCGGGAGGTTGGGAGGAGAGACCCAGTACTTC. Drawing the rest from reference TRBV7-6 and TRBJ2-5, the complete variable domain is GAGVSQSPRYKVTKRGQDVALRCDPISGHVSLYWYRQALGQGPEFLTYFNYEAQQDKSGLPNDRFSAERPEGSISTLTIQRTEQRDSAMYRCASEGTRGRLGGETQYFGPGTRLLVL.

This clonotype was counted only a few times. The genes are TRBV6-1 and TRBJ2-4; 12 positions match TRBD2. Losses at the gene ends were 8 bases for V and 6 bases for J; bases not matched to a gene: 8. The CDR3 totals 15 residues. CDR1 is MNHNS and CDR2 is SASEGT in the germline V gene. CDR3 in DNA: TGTGCCAGCCGAAGACTAGCGGGAGCCCCAAACATTCAGTACTTC. This codes for CASRRLAGAPNIQYF.

This clonotype has only a few counts. CDR3 nucleotides: TGCGCCAGCAGCTTGAGGTGGGCTAGCGGGGACTACACAGATACGCAGTATTTT. It yields the protein CASSLRWASGDYTDTQYF. The V gene is TRBV5-1, the J gene TRBJ2-3; 9 bases are shared with TRBD2. Germline CDR1 SGHRS, CDR2 YFSETQ. This CDR3 spans 18 amino acids. J was trimmed by 2 bases and V by 1 base; bases with no gene match: 11.

This clonotype was observed a handful of times. The chain joins TRBV5-1 to TRBJ1-1; 8 bases map to TRBD1. Germline V gene data show CDR1 as SGHRS and CDR2 as YFSETQ. This CDR3 has 13 amino acids. V gave up 5 bases and J gave up 1 base; unmatched junction bases: 1. The CDR3 DNA reads TGCGCCAGCAGGGGACAGGCGAACACTGAAGCTTTCTTT. As protein: CASRGQANTEAFF.

Details on this clonotype: The junction and the germline gene differ at one end; a read error may be behind it. The chain joins TRBV20-1 to TRBJ1-1, with D possibly being TRBD1 (5 bases). The V gene's germline CDR1 is DFQATT and CDR2 SNEGSKA (reference sequence). The CDR3 extends over 14 amino acids. In nucleotides, the CDR3 is TGCAGTTCTAGAGATGCGACAGTCTACACTGAAGCTTTCTTT. Its translation: CSSRDATVYTEAFF.

The J gene is TRBJ1-6, the V gene TRBV19; no definite D call. Germline values: CDR1 LNHDA, CDR2 SQIVND (reference sequence). Trimming cost V 3 bases and J 0 bases, with 6 bases left between them. This CDR3 comprises 15 residues. For the CDR3, the DNA is TGTGCCAGTAGTATTGTCAGCTCCTATAATTCACCCCTCCACTTT. It translates to CASSIVSSYNSPLHF.

The chain employs TRBV6-5 and TRBJ1-3, with a possible D match to TRBD1 (5 bases). Germline V CDR1 and CDR2: MNHEY, SVGAGI. This CDR3 region has 16 residues. V lost 4 bases and J lost 2, with 15 bases in between. The CDR3 region is CASSLSRDGPGNTIYF. The DNA of the CDR3 is TGTGCCAGCAGTTTGTCCCGGGACGGTCCTGGAAACACCATATATTTT.

CDR3 protein: CASSAMGGGDIQYF. CDR3 coding DNA: TGTGCCAGCAGCGCCATGGGGGGGGGAGACATTCAGTACTTC. J is TRBJ2-4 and V is TRBV9; 7 bases are shared with TRBD2. Germline V CDR1 and CDR2: SGDLS, YYNGEE. This CDR3 has 14 residues. With 3 bases clipped from V and 8 bases from J, the junction kept 8 bases outside the gene matches.

The chain carries TRBV12-3 or TRBV12-4 and TRBJ1-2, with a tentative D call TRBD1 (5 bases). V dropped 3 bases and J dropped 5 bases, with 16 bases sitting between them. The CDR3 is 15 amino acids. This CDR3 is CASSFRDGGSYGYTF. The CDR3, as DNA: TGTGCCAGCAGTTTCCGGGACGGAGGATCTTATGGCTACACCTTC.

The genes are TRBV7-8 and TRBJ1-3; D may be TRBD1 (5 bases). Germline lookup yields CDR1 SGHVS and CDR2 FQNEAQ. The CDR3 totals 15 residues. Trimming left V 4 bases short and J 11 bases short, with 21 bases between. CDR3 sequence reads: CASSYGGQGECSIYF. For the CDR3, the DNA is TGTGCCAGCAGCTATGGAGGGCAGGGAGAATGTTCCATATATTTT. The entire variable domain, with the rest obtained from reference TRBV7-8 and TRBJ1-3, is as follows: GAGVSQSPRYKVAKRGQDVALRCDPISGHVSLFWYQQALGQGPEFLTYFQNEAQLDKSGLPSDRFFAERPEGSVSTLKIQRTQQEDSAVYLCASSYGGQGECSIYFGEGSWLTVV.

V gene TRBV6-5 combines with J gene TRBJ2-2, with 7 bases fitting TRBD2. Germline V gene data show CDR1 as MNHEY and CDR2 as SVGAGI. Losses at the gene ends were 3 bases for V and 2 bases for J; bases not matched to a gene: 9. The length of the CDR3 is 17 residues. The CDR3 nucleotides read TGTGCCAGCAGTTATCGAGGACCTAGCGGTAACACCGGGGAGCTGTTTTTT. Residues: CASSYRGPSGNTGELFF.

V and J are TRBV28 and TRBJ2-6; D unclear. Trimming pared 2 bases from V and 2 bases from J, leaving 10 bases between. The CDR3 length is 16 residues. CDR1 and CDR2 (germline): MDHEN, SYDVKM. The DNA for the CDR3 is TGTGCCAGCAGTTTACCAGGAATGCCTGGGGCCAACGTCCTGACTTTC. It codes for CASSLPGMPGANVLTF.

This clonotype turned up a few times. The chain links TRBV29-1 to TRBJ2-4, with 11 bases identical to TRBD1. Germline CDR1 and CDR2: SQVTM and ANQGSEA. V trimming: 4 bases; J trimming: 5 bases; junction bases outside the gene matches: 4. CDR3 length equals 14 residues. The CDR3 region is CSVVGQGAENIQYF. The CDR3 DNA is TGCAGCGTTGTAGGACAGGGGGCGGAAAACATTCAGTACTTC. Based on the CDR3 plus reference TRBV29-1 and TRBJ2-4, the full variable domain is SAVISQKPSRDICQRGTSLTIQCQVDSQVTMMFWYRQQPGQSLTLIATANQGSEATYESGFVIDKFPISRPNLTFSTLTVSNMSPEDSSIYLCSVVGQGAENIQYFGAGTRLSVL.

The J gene is TRBJ1-1, the V gene TRBV27; unclear D gene. CDR3 length: 17 residues. V lost 0 bases to trimming and J lost 2 bases, with 16 bases between them. Per the germline V gene, CDR1 is MNHEY and CDR2 is SMNVEV (reference sequence). The CDR3 DNA is TGTGCCAGCAGTTTATCAGGGAGCTTTAGCGCTAACACTGAAGCTTTCTTT. The encoded protein is CASSLSGSFSANTEAFF.

This clonotype was seen a few times. The chain is built from TRBV6-5 and TRBJ1-6, with a possible D match to TRBD1 (6 bases). Germline V gives CDR1 MNHEY, CDR2 SVGAGI. V was cut by 4 bases and J by 8 bases, with 15 bases left in between. CDR3 length equals 15 residues. The CDR3 loop reads CASSFTGNQHSPLHF. DNA for the CDR3: TGTGCCAGCAGTTTCACAGGGAACCAGCATTCACCCCTCCACTTT.

Points on this clonotype: Sequence at one end of the junction differs from germline and may be a read error. The chain recombines TRBV7-9 with TRBJ2-4; possibly TRBD1 or TRBD2 for D (8 bases each). CDR1 SEHNR and CDR2 FQNEAQ come from the germline V gene (reference sequence). The CDR3 spans 17 residues. CDR3 sequence (DNA): TGTGCCAGCAGCTTTGCCGGGACAGGCCTTGCGGGAGGCATTCAGTGCTTC. It yields the protein CASSFAGTGLAGGIQCF.

This chain uses TRBV2 with TRBJ1-6; no clear D. The CDR3 consists of 15 residues. Germline lookup yields CDR1 SNHLY and CDR2 FYNNEI. Trimming shortened V by 1 base and J by 9 bases, and 13 bases separated the two germline ends. The CDR3 bases are TGTGCCAGCAGTGAAGGGCCGGGGTGGGGTTCACCCCTCCACTTT. Amino acids: CASSEGPGWGSPLHF.

The chain joins TRBV24-1 to TRBJ2-1, with 13 nucleotides matching TRBD2. The ends lost 3 bases at V and 4 bases at J; junction bases unmatched: 5. The CDR3 covers 17 residues. Germline values: CDR1 KGHDR, CDR2 SFDVKD. DNA of the CDR3: TGTGCCACCAGTGATCAGGGACTAGCGGGGCCGTACAATGAGCAGTTCTTC. This encodes CATSDQGLAGPYNEQFF.

The chain carries TRBV6-1 and TRBJ2-6; D remains unclear. Germline V gene lookup returns CDR1 MNHNS and CDR2 SASEGT. Trimming took 5 bases from V and 6 from J, leaving 11 bases between them. This CDR3 has 14 residues. The CDR3 protein is CASSSGRPANVLTF. Here the CDR3 DNA reads TGTGCCAGCAGTTCGGGTCGCCCGGCCAACGTCCTGACTTTC.

This clonotype was seen a few times. The chain couples TRBV19 to TRBJ1-1; D not resolved. The CDR3 runs to 13 residues. CDR1 is LNHDA, CDR2 SQIVND, per germline (reference sequence). V shed 4 bases and J shed 6 bases, with 12 bases lying between them. The chain's CDR3 is CASSSLGQAEAFF. CDR3 DNA: TGTGCCAGTAGTAGTCTCGGGCAAGCTGAAGCTTTCTTT.

The chain joins TRBV7-2 to TRBJ2-5, with D possibly TRBD2 on 5 matching bases. CDR1 is SGHTA and CDR2 is FQGNSA in the germline V gene. V lost 2 bases and J 2 bases, leaving 9 bases between the germline ends. The CDR3 covers 14 residues. In DNA form, the CDR3 reads TGTGCCAGCAGCTTAATGAGGGATCAAGAGACCCAGTACTTC. It specifies CASSLMRDQETQYF.

This chain uses TRBV12-3 or TRBV12-4 with TRBJ1-4; D is possibly TRBD1 (6 bases). The length of the CDR3 is 15 residues. The V end was cut by 5 bases, the J end by 8 bases, with 18 bases between. In DNA form, the CDR3 reads TGTGCCAGCAGTGTAGGGGGGGGGACGGGCGAAAAACTGTTTTTT. Translated: CASSVGGGTGEKLFF.

The rearrangement links TRBV12-3 or TRBV12-4 to TRBJ2-7, with D unclear. The CDR3 is made up of 14 amino acids. V was clipped by 4 bases and J by 3 bases, with 13 bases between them. The CDR3 protein is CASSSLSPGYEQYF. The CDR3 DNA reads as TGTGCCAGCAGTTCCCTCTCTCCGGGCTACGAGCAGTACTTC.

The CDR3 bases are TGTGCCAGCGAAACCGGGGGATCGGCAGGGGGGCAGTACTTC. Translation gives CASETGGSAGGQYF. The chain couples TRBV12-3 or TRBV12-4 to TRBJ2-7, with a weak D call TRBD1 (7 bases). There are 14 residues in the CDR3. V dropped 8 bases and J dropped 9 bases, with 23 bases sitting between them.

About this clonotype itself: This may arise from a read error, as a much more abundant clone is one base away. Here the CDR3 omits its conserved ending phenylalanine or tryptophan, so a read error is the likely source. The gene calls are TRBV12-3 or TRBV12-4 and TRBJ1-1; the match to TRBD1 covers 10 bases. V lost 5 bases, J lost 11 bases, and 11 bases stayed unmatched. This CDR3 spans 14 amino acids. For the CDR3, the DNA is TGTGCCAGCAGTACCCGGGACAGGGGAGGGAGGGCTTTCCTT. It translates to CASSTRDRGGRAFL.

This clonotype has at least ten counts. The rearrangement joins TRBV7-2 to TRBJ1-5; a weak D match, TRBD1 (5 bases). Looked up from germline, CDR1 is SGHTA and CDR2 is FQGNSA. V shed 0 bases and J shed 3 bases, with 9 bases lying between them. This CDR3 has 15 residues. CDR3 protein: CASSLAGGDNQPQHF. The CDR3 nucleotides are TGTGCCAGCAGCTTAGCGGGGGGTGACAATCAGCCCCAGCATTTT.

The chain has TRBV7-9 and TRBJ1-3; TRBD1 is a possible D gene (6 bases). This CDR3 is built from 16 residues. Trimming pared 5 bases from V and 0 bases from J, leaving 14 bases between. From germline, CDR1 is SEHNR and CDR2 FQNEAQ (reference sequence). The CDR3 DNA follows: TGTGCCAGCAGCCGCGACAGGCCCCTCTCTGGAAACACCATATATTTT. This translates into CASSRDRPLSGNTIYF.